This paragraph covers one T cell receptor beta chain sequence. The antigen is unknown. The CDR3 runs 14 residues. V shed 0 bases, J shed 5 bases, and the junction held 7 bases outside the gene matches. Germline loops: CDR1 GTSNPN, CDR2 SVGIG (reference sequence). Produced via immunoSEQ multiplex PCR; TCRdb's table is partial and in-frame only. The top ten hold around 15% of the sample, which has approximately 220,000 clones, approximately 83% seen once. These data are taken from a study of cytomegalovirus exposure and HLA in healthy donors. Study overall: The same platform used for the 500 to 850 first-cohort repertoires was also used for the 130 or so validation repertoires, as a later analysis reported.

Separation from the roughly 700-subject first cohort characterized the approximately 130-subject validation cohort, to which the donors belonged. Study conclusions and caveats: Researchers reported that a few CMV-associated chains were confirmed in vitro as CMV antigen-specific. Cytomegalovirus association was listed for 164 TCR beta chains.

The source material was PBMCs. The sequence was obtained from a woman under 40 in good health and CMV-seropositive. V is TRBV30 and J is TRBJ2-7; TRBD1 agrees at 7 bases. The CDR3 spells CAWSVTGAGDEQYF. The CDR3 DNA follows: TGTGCCTGGAGTGTAACAGGGGCCGGCGACGAGCAGTACTTC.